What follows are 4 T cell receptor beta chains derived from one specimen sequenced in a study of cytomegalovirus exposure and HLA in healthy donors. Primers included in the PCR were 60 Vbeta and 13 Jbeta primers. Sequenced by immunoSEQ multiplex PCR; TCRdb stores in-frame clones only, minus some. The sample holds around 200,000 clones; approximately 80% are singletons and the top ten take over 2%. Sample: PBMCs. These receptors all come from a woman between 45 and 60 years old in good health and CMV-seronegative.

V is TRBV29-1 and J is TRBJ1-4, with a possible D match to TRBD1 (5 bases). Germline assignment: CDR1 SQVTM and CDR2 ANQGSEA. Between the trimmed V and J ends, which lost 4 bases and 2 bases, there was a span of 8 bases. This CDR3 region has 13 residues. The CDR3 loop reads CSVAGATNEKLFF. Here the CDR3 DNA reads TGCAGCGTTGCTGGGGCGACTAATGAAAAACTGTTTTTT.

Only a few counts were recorded for this clone. This chain connects TRBV2 to TRBJ2-3; TRBD2 aligns across 8 bases. Per the germline V gene, CDR1 is SNHLY and CDR2 is FYNNEI. There are 14 residues in the CDR3. The ends lost 7 bases at V and 6 bases at J; junction bases unmatched: 9. CDR3 sequence: CASTESGRTDTQYF. CDR3 DNA: TGTGCCAGCACCGAAAGCGGGAGAACTGATACGCAGTATTTT.

This rearrangement joins TRBV7-9 to TRBJ1-1; D is uncertain. The CDR3 runs 15 residues. V was cut by 5 bases and J by 5 bases, with 18 bases left in between. Germline V gene sequence: CDR1 SEHNR, CDR2 FQNEAQ (reference sequence). In nucleotides, the CDR3 is TGTGCCAGCAGCCAGCGACCGGGAGGTGGGACTGAAGCTTTCTTT. It encodes CASSQRPGGGTEAFF.

The chain recombines TRBV10-3 with TRBJ1-3, with 7 bases matching TRBD1. The CDR3 is made up of 14 amino acids. Germline V gene data show CDR1 as ENHRY and CDR2 as SYGVKD. After removal of 2 bases from V and 5 bases from J, the junction contained 3 bases not matched to a gene. The DNA for the CDR3 is TGTGCCATCAGTGAGGCGACAGGGAGAAACACCATATATTTT. This codes for CAISEATGRNTIYF.